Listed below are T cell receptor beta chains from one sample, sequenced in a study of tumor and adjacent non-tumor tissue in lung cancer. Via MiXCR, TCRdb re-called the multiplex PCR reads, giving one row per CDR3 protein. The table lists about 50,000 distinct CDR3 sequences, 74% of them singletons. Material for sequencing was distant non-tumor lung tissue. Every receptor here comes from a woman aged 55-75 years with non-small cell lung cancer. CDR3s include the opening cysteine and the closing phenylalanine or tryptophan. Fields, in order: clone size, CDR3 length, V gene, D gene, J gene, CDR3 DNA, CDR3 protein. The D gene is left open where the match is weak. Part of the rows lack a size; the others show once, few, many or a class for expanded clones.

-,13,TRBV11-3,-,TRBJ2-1,TGTGCCAGCAGCGACCACGGGCATGCGGATCAGTTCTTC,CASSDHGHADQFF
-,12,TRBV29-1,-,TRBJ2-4,TGTAGCGATACCAGGGGACTGAACATTCAGTACTTC,CSDTRGLNIQYF
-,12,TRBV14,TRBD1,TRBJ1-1,TGTGCCAGTAGCCTGGACAGGGTGGAAGCCTTCTTT,CASSLDRVEAFF
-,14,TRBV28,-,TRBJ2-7,TGTGCCAGCAGTTTGCTTATCAGCTCCTACGGGCAGTACTTC,CASSLLISSYGQYF
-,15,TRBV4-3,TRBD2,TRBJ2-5,TGCGCCAGCAGCCAAGGGCTAGCGGGATCGGCGAGCCAGTACTTC,CASSQGLAGSASQYF
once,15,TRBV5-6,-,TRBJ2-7,TGTGCCTGCAGCTTTGGACAGACCAGCACCTACGAGCAGTATTTC,CACSFGQTSTYEQYF
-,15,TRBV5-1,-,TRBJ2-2,TGCGCCAGCAGCTTCGACTATACGAAGACCGGGGAGCTGTTTTTT,CASSFDYTKTGELFF
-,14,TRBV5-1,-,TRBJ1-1,TGCGCCAGCAGCTTGACCAAGGGTAGGACTGAAGCTTTCTTT,CASSLTKGRTEAFF
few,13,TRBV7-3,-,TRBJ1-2,TGTGCCAGCAGCTTAAGTGGGGGAGGAGGCTACACCTTC,CASSLSGGGGYTF
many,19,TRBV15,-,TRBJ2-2,TGTGCCACCAGCAGAGATCTGACGGGGGCCGGGCTTAACACCGGGGAGCTGTTTTTT,CATSRDLTGAGLNTGELFF
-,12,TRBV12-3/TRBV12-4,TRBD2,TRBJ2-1,TGTCTGGCGGGGGTGCCGGGCAATGAGCAGTTCTTC,CLAGVPGNEQFF
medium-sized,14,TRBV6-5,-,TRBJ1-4,TGTGCCAGTCTCCCCGGGACTTCGGATGAAAAACTGTTTTTT,CASLPGTSDEKLFF
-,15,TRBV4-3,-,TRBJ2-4,TGCGCCAGCGGCTTGGAGACCGGTGAGAGAAACATTAAGTACTTC,CASGLETGERNIKYF
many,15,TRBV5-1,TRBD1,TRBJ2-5,TGCGCCAGCAGCCCCGGGACAGGGGGCCTAGAGACCCAGTACTTC,CASSPGTGGLETQYF
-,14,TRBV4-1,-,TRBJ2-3,TGCACCAGCAGCCAAGATCATAGCGCAGATACGCAGTATTTT,CTSSQDHSADTQYF